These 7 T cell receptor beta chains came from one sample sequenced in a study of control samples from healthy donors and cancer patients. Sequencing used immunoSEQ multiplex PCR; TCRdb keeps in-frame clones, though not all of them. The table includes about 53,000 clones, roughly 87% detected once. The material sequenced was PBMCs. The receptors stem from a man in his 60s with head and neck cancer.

CDR3 loop: CSVEAGRFLSEQFF. CDR3 coding DNA: TGCAGCGTTGAGGCAGGGCGTTTCTTATCCGAGCAGTTCTTC. The chain is built from TRBV29-1 and TRBJ2-1; D perhaps matches TRBD1 (5 bases). Trimming left V 3 bases short and J 10 bases short, with 19 bases between. The CDR3 is made up of 14 amino acids. Per germline, CDR1 SQVTM and CDR2 ANQGSEA.

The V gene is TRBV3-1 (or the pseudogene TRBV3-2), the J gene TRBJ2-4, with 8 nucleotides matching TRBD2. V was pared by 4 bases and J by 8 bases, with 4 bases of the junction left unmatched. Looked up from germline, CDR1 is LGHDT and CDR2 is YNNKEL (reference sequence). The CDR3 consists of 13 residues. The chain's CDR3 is CASSPSAGDIQYF. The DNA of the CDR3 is TGTGCCAGCAGCCCATCAGCGGGGGACATTCAGTACTTC.

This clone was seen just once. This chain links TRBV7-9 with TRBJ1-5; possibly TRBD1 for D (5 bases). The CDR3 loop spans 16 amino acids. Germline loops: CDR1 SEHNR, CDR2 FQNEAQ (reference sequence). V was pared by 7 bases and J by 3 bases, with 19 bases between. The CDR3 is CASNTGVGGPNQPQHF. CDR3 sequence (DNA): TGTGCCAGCAACACCGGGGTTGGGGGACCCAATCAGCCCCAGCATTTT. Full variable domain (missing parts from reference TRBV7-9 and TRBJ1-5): DTGVSQNPRHKITKRGQNVTFRCDPISEHNRLYWYRQTLGQGPEFLTYFQNEAQLEKSRLLSDRFSAERPKGSFSTLEIQRTEQGDSAMYLCASNTGVGGPNQPQHFGDGTRLSIL.

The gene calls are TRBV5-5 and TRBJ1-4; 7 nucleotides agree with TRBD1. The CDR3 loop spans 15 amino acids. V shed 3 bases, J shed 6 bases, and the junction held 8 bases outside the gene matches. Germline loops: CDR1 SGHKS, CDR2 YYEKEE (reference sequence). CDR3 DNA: TGTGCCAGCAGCTCCTCGGACAGGCAACATGAAAAACTGTTTTTT. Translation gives CASSSSDRQHEKLFF.

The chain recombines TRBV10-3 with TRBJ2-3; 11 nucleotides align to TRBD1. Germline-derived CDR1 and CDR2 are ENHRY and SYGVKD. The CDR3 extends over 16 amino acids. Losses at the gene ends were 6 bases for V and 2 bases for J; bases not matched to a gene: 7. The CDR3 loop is CAIRGQGVTNTDTQYF. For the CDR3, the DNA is TGTGCCATCAGGGGACAGGGGGTTACGAACACAGATACGCAGTATTTT.

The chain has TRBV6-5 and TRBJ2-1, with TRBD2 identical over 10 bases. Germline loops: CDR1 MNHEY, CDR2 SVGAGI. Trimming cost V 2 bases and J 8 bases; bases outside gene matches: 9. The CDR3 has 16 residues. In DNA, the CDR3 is TGTGCCAGCAGTTACGCGAGCGGGGGGGGAGGCTATGAGCAGTTCTTC. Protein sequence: CASSYASGGGGYEQFF.

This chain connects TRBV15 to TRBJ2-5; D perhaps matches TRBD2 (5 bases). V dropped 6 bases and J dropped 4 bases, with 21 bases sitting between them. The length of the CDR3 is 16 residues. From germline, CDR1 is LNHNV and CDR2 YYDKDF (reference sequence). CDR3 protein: CATSPSGTVRLETQYF. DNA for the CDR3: TGTGCCACCAGTCCGTCGGGAACAGTACGTTTAGAGACCCAGTACTTC.